The subject of this entry is one TCR beta chain. Its antigen is not known. CD8+ and CD4+ T cells circulating in blood were sequenced for TCR beta. This entry is derived from a study of CD8 T cells in Susac syndrome. Broader study findings: A relatively small number of individuals underwent TCR sequencing and HLA analysis.

Reverse transcription of roughly 0.45 to 1 ug RNA was performed with random hexamers. Across 54 Vbeta and 13 Jbeta, immunoSEQ multiplex PCR amplified TCR beta CDR3. TCRdb ran MiXCR on the immunoSEQ multiplex PCR reads and lists one entry per CDR3 protein. The repertoire holds about 210,000 distinct CDR3 sequences, 95% seen once, with 0.085% to 0.095% in the top ten. The CDR3 extends over 16 amino acids. Germline CDR1 reads DFQATT; CDR2 reads SNEGSKA (reference sequence). The junction had 8 bases not matched to a gene; V was cut back by 5 bases and J by 6 bases. This receptor was identified in a human donor with multiple sclerosis. What was sequenced was CD4+ T cells from PBMCs. The rearrangement links TRBV20-1 to TRBJ2-2; 14 bases map to TRBD2. The CDR3 DNA sequence: TGCAGTGCTTCCGGGACTAGCGGGAGAGTGGCCGGGGAGCTGTTTTTT. Translated, it gives CSASGTSGRVAGELFF.